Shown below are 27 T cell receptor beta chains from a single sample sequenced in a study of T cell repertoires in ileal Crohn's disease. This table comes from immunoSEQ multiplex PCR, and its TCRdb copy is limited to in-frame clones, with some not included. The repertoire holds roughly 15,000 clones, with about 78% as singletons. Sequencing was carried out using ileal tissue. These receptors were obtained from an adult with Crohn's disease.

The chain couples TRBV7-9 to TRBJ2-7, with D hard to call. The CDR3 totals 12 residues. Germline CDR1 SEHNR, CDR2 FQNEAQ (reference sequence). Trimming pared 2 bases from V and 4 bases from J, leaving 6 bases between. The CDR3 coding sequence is TGTGCCAGCAGCTTAAATCATTACGAGCAGTACTTC. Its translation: CASSLNHYEQYF.

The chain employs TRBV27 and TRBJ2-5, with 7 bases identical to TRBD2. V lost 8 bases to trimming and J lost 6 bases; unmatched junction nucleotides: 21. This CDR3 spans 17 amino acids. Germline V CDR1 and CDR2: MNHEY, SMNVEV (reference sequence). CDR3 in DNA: TGTGCCAGCGTGCCCACCAGGAGACTAGCCCGTTGGAAGACCCAGTACTTC. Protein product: CASVPTRRLARWKTQYF.

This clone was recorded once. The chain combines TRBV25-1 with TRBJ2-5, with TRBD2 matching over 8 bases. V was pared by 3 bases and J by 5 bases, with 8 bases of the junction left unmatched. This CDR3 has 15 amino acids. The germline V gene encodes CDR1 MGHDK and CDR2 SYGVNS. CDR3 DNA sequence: TGTGCCAGCAGTGACGCAACTGGACTAGCCGAGACCCAGTACTTC. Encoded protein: CASSDATGLAETQYF.

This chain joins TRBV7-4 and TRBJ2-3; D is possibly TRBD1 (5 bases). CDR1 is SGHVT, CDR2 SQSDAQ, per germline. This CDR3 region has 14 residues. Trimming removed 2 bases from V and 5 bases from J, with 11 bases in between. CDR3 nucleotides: TGTGCCAGCAGCTTAAACAGGATAGGAGATACGCAGTATTTT. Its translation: CASSLNRIGDTQYF.

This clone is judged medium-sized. CDR3 residues: CASSLGNTGELFF. CDR3 bases: TGTGCCAGTAGTCTCGGGAACACCGGGGAGCTGTTTTTT. The chain couples TRBV19 to TRBJ2-2; D is uncertain. V was trimmed by 5 bases and J by 1 base, leaving 5 bases between them. In germline, CDR1 is LNHDA, CDR2 SQIVND (reference sequence). The CDR3 runs 13 residues.

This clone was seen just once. Written as DNA, the CDR3 is TGCGCCAGCAGCTTGATCCCGTTGAATCGCGCAGATACGCAGTATTTT. Translating gives CASSLIPLNRADTQYF. V is TRBV5-1 and J is TRBJ2-3, with D uncertain. The CDR3 runs 16 residues. Germline CDR1 reads SGHRS; CDR2 reads YFSETQ. V lost 1 base, J lost 4 bases, and 16 bases lay in between.

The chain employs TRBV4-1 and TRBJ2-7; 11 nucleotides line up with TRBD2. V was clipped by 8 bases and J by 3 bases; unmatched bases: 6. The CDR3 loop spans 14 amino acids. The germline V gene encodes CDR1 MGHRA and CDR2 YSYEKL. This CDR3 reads CASSHLAGGYEQYF. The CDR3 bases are TGCGCCAGCTCCCATCTAGCGGGAGGCTACGAGCAGTACTTC.

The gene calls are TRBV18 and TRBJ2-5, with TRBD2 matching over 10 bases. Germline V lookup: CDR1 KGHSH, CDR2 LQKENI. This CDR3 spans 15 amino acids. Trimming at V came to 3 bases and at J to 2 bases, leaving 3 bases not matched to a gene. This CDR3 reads CASSPYSGGQETQYF. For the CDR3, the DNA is TGTGCCAGCTCACCGTATAGCGGGGGGCAAGAGACCCAGTACTTC.

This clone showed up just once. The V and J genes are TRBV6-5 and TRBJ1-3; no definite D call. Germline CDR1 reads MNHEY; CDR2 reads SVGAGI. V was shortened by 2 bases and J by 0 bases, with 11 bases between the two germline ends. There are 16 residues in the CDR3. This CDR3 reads CASSYKGWSSGNTIYF. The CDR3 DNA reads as TGTGCCAGCAGTTACAAAGGCTGGAGCTCTGGAAACACCATATATTTT.

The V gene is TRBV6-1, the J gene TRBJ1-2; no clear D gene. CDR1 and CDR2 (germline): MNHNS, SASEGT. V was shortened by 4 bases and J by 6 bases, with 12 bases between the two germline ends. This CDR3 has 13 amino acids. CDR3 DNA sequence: TGTGCCAGCAGTGTTAGCACTGTAGATGGCTACACCTTC. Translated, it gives CASSVSTVDGYTF.

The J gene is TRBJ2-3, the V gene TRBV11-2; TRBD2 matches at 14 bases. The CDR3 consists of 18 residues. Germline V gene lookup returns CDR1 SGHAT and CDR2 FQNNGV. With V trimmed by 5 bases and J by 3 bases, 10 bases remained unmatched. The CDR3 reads CASSLTSGGAYITDTQYF. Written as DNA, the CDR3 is TGTGCCAGCAGCCTGACTAGCGGGGGGGCCTATATAACAGATACGCAGTATTTT.

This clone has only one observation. CDR3 nucleotide sequence: TGCAGCGTGGGGGGTAGCTCAGGAACCTACAATGAGCAGTTCTTC. Its translation: CSVGGSSGTYNEQFF. The chain joins TRBV29-1 to TRBJ2-1, with a possible D match to TRBD2 (6 bases). CDR3 length equals 15 residues. Trimming removed 6 bases from V and 2 bases from J, with 17 bases in between. Germline CDR1 reads SQVTM; CDR2 reads ANQGSEA.

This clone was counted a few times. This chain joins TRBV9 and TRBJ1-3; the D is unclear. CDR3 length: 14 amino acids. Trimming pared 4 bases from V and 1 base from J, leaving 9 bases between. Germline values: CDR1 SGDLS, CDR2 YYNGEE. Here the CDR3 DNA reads TGTGCCAGCAGCAATCGTGCGTCTGGAAACACCATATATTTT. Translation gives CASSNRASGNTIYF.

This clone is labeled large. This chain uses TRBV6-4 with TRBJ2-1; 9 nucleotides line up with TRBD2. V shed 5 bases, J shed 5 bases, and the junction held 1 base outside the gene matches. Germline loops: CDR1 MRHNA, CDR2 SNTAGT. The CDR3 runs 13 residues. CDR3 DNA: TGTGCCAGCAGTAGCGGGGGGAACAATGAGCAGTTCTTC. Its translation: CASSSGGNNEQFF.

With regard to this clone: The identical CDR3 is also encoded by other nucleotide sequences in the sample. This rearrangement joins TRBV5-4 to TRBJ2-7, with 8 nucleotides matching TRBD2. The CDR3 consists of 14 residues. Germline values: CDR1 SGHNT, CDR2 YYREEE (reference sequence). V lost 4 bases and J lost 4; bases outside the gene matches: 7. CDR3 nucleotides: TGTGCCAGCAGCGCAACTAGCGGAGGTTACGAGCAGTACTTC. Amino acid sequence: CASSATSGGYEQYF.

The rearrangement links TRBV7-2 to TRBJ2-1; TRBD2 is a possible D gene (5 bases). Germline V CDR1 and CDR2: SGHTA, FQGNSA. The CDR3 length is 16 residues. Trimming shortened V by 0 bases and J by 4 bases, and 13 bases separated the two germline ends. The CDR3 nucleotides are TGTGCCAGCAGCTTAGCCTCACGGGGATCTTACAATGAGCAGTTCTTC. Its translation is CASSLASRGSYNEQFF. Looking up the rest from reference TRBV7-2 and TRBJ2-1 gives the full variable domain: GAGVSQSPSNKVTEKGKDVELRCDPISGHTALYWYRQSLGQGLEFLIYFQGNSAPDKSGLPSDRFSAERTGGSVSTLTIQRTQQEDSAVYLCASSLASRGSYNEQFFGPGTRLTVL.

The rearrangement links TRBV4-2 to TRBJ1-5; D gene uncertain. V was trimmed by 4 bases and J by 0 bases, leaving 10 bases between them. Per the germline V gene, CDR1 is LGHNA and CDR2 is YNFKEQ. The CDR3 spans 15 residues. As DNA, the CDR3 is TGTGCCAGCAGCCCAACGGAGGGTAGCAATCAGCCCCAGCATTTT. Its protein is CASSPTEGSNQPQHF.

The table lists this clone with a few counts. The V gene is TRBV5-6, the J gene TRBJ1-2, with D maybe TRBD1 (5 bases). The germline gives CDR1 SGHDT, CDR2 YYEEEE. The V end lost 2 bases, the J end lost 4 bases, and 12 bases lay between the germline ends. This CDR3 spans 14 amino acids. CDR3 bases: TGTGCCAGCAGCTTAGCAGGGCGTGGCTATGGCTACACCTTC. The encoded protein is CASSLAGRGYGYTF.

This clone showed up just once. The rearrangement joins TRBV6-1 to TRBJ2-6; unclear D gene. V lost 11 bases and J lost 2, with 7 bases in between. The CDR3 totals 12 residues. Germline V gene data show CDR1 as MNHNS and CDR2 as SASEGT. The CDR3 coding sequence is TGTGCCGCTGGCCCTGGGGCCAACGTCCTGACTTTC. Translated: CAAGPGANVLTF.

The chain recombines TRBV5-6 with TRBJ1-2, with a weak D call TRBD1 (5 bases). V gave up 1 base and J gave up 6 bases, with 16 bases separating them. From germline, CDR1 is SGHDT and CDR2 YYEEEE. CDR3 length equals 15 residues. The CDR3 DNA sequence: TGTGCCAGCAGCTTGTGGGGCTTTGCTGGGGATGGCTACACCTTC. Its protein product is CASSLWGFAGDGYTF.

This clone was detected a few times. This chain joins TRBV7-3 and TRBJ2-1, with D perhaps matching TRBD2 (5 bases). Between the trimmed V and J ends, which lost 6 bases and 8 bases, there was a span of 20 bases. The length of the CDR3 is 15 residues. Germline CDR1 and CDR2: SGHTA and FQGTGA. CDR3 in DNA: TGTGCCAGCAGGTCCGGGGATCCAAAATATGATGAGCAGTTCTTC. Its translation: CASRSGDPKYDEQFF.

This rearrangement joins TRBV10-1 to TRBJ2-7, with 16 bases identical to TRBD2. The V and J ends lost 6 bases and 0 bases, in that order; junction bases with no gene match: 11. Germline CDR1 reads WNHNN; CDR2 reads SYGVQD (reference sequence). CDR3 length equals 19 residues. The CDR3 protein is CASSMPGLAGGPLSYEQYF. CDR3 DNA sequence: TGCGCCAGCAGCATGCCGGGACTAGCGGGAGGGCCGCTCTCCTACGAGCAGTACTTC.

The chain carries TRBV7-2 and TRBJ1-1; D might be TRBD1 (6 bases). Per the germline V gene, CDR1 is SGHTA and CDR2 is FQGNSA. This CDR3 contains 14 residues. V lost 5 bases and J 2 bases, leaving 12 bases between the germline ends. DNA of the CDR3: TGTGCCAGCAGCGAATACAGGGCAAACACTGAAGCTTTCTTT. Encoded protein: CASSEYRANTEAFF.

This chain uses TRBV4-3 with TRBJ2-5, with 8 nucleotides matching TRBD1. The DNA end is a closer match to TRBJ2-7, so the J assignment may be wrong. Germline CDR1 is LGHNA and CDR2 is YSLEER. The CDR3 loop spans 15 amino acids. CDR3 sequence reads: CASSQGAGGASEQYF. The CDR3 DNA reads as TGCGCCAGCAGCCAAGGGGCAGGGGGCGCGTCCGAGCAGTACTTC.

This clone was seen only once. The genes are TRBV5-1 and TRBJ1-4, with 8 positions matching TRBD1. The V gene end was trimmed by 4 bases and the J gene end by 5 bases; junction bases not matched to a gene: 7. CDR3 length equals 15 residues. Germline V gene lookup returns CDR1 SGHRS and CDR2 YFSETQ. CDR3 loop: CASSPTGGSNEKLFF. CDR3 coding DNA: TGCGCCAGCAGCCCAACAGGGGGTTCAAATGAAAAACTGTTTTTT.

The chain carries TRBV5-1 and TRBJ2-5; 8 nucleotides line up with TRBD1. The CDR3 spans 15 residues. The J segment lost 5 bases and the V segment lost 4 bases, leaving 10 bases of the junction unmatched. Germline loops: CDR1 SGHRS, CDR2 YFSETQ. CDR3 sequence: CASSPGQGETETQYF. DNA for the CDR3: TGCGCCAGCAGCCCCGGACAGGGAGAAACGGAGACCCAGTACTTC.

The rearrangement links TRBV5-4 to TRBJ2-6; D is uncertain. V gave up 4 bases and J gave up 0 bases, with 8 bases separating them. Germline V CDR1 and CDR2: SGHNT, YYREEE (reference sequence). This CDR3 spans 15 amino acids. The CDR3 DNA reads TGTGCCAGCAGCCTTCCCTCCTCTGGGGCCAACGTCCTGACTTTC. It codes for CASSLPSSGANVLTF.